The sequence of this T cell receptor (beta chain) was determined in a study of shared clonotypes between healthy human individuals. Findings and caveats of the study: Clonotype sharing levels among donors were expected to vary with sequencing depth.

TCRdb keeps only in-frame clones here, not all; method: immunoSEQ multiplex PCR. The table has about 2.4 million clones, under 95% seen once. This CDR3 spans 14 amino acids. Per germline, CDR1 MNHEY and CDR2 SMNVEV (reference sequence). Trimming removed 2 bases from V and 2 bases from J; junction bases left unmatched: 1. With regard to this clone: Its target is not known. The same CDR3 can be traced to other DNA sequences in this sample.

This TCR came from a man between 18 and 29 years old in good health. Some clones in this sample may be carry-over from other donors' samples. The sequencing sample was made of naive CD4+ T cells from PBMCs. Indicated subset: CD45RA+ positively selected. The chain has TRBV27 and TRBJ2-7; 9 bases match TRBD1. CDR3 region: CASSLGQGPYEQYF. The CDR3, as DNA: TGTGCCAGCAGTTTAGGACAGGGGCCCTACGAGCAGTACTTC.